This T cell receptor beta chain was sequenced in a study of blood T cell repertoires in COVID-19. The wider study: Nucleic acid was either cDNA or gDNA, and it came from T cells, B-cell-depleted T cells, or PBMCs.

Participants were placed into cohorts based on the clinical history they reported. In the 2 weeks before study entry, exposed participants met a COVID-19 case, which was PCR-confirmed or clinician-diagnosed. How the authors handled the data: It was from reference gene primer amplification that nucleated cell counts were estimated. Only in-frame clones appear in the TCRdb table, and some are missing; sequencing was by immunoSEQ multiplex PCR. The V and J calls and clone size are taken from that table; D and trimming were inferred from the DNA. The sample consists of roughly 230,000 clones, approximately 85% of them appearing once. The material sequenced was PBMCs or T cells enriched from blood (not recorded which). This clonotype was obtained from a woman aged 45-65 years who had been exposed to COVID-19.

CDR3 sequence reads: CSARGEDEAFF. CDR3 coding DNA: TGCAGTGCTAGAGGAGAGGATGAAGCTTTCTTT. The chain carries TRBV20-1 and TRBJ1-1; no reliable D call. Germline assignment: CDR1 DFQATT and CDR2 SNEGSKA (reference sequence). The CDR3 runs to 11 residues. Trimming left V 1 base short and J 7 bases short, with 7 bases between.